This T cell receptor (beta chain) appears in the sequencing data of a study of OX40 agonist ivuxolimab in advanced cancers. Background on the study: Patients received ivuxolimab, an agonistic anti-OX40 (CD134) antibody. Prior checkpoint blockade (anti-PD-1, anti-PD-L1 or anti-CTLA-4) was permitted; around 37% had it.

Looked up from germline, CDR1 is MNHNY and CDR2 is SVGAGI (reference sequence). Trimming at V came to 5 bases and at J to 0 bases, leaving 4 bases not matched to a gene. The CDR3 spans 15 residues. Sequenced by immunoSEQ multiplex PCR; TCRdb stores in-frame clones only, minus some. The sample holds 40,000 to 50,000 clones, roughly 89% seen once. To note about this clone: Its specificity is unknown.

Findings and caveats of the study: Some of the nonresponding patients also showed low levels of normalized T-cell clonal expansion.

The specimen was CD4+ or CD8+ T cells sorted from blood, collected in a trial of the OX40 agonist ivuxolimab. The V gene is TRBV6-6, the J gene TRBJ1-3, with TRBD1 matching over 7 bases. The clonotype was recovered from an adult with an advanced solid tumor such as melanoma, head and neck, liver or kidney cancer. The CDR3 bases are TGTGCCAGCAGTCTGGGACAGCCCTCTGGAAACACCATATATTTT. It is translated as CASSLGQPSGNTIYF.